The next 25 T cell receptor beta chains were all read from a single sample in a study of T-cell memory formation after mild COVID-19. TCRdb passed the 5' RACE reads through MiXCR, listing each CDR3 protein once. Altogether about 280,000 distinct CDR3 sequences are present, around 8% being singletons, with the ten largest covering approximately 23%. Sequencing was done on a sample of PBMCs or a T cell subset sorted from them (not recorded which). Every receptor here comes from a man in his late teens or twenties who had mild COVID-19 (a few samples of this study predate the infection). Cell type and time point are not known.

The chain couples TRBV5-1 to TRBJ2-5; D could derive from TRBD1 or TRBD2 (5 bases each). Germline CDR1 reads SGHRS; CDR2 reads YFSETQ. Trimming took off 6 bases at V and 5 bases at J, with 20 bases between the two ends. This CDR3 has 15 residues. The CDR3 coding sequence is TGCGCCAGCACAGAGGGACCGGGGTGGATGGAGACCCAGTACTTC. Protein product: CASTEGPGWMETQYF.

The sample holds many counts of this clonotype. The chain has TRBV6-2 or TRBV6-3 and TRBJ2-3, with 9 bases matching TRBD2. J gave up 4 bases and V 5 bases, and 10 bases lay outside the gene matches. The CDR3 is made up of 16 amino acids. The germline V gene has CDR1 MNHEY and CDR2 SVGEGT. CDR3 sequence reads: CASSRPPGGGADTQYF. CDR3 DNA sequence: TGTGCCAGCAGTCGACCCCCGGGCGGGGGGGCAGATACGCAGTATTTT.

This chain links TRBV4-1 with TRBJ1-1; no firm D call. The V gene lost 1 base and the J gene lost 10 bases, with 22 bases spanning the gap. This CDR3 is built from 16 residues. Germline assignment: CDR1 MGHRA and CDR2 YSYEKL. The CDR3 DNA reads as TGCGCCAGCAGCCAAGTTAGGATTTTCGAACGTCGCGGAGCTTTCTTT. Translated: CASSQVRIFERRGAFF.

This clonotype turned up a few times. This rearrangement joins TRBV7-9 to TRBJ2-1; 7 bases agree with TRBD1. Unmatched junction bases numbered 10, after V lost 5 bases and J lost 0 bases. CDR3 length: 17 amino acids. Germline V lookup: CDR1 SEHNR, CDR2 FQNEAQ (reference sequence). The CDR3 DNA sequence: TGTGCCAGCAGCGCAAGGGACAGTCTTGGCTCCTACAATGAGCAGTTCTTC. Amino acids: CASSARDSLGSYNEQFF.

This clonotype was seen only a few times. The rearrangement links TRBV5-1 to TRBJ1-5; 10 bases agree with TRBD1. Germline V gene lookup returns CDR1 SGHRS and CDR2 YFSETQ. The V gene end was trimmed by 4 bases and the J gene end by 7 bases; junction bases not matched to a gene: 8. The CDR3 is 15 amino acids. CDR3 in amino acids: CASSTGTGVDQPQHF. The DNA of the CDR3 is TGCGCCAGCAGCACTGGGACAGGGGTGGACCAGCCCCAGCATTTT. Together with reference TRBV5-1 and TRBJ1-5, the CDR3 gives the full variable domain: KAGVTQTPRYLIKTRGQQVTLSCSPISGHRSVSWYQQTPGQGLQFLFEYFSETQRNKGNFPGRFSGRQFSNSRSEMNVSTLELGDSALYLCASSTGTGVDQPQHFGDGTRLSIL.

V and J are TRBV7-9 and TRBJ1-5, with D possibly TRBD1 on 6 matching bases. The length of the CDR3 is 15 residues. V gave up 5 bases and J gave up 8 bases, with 19 bases separating them. Germline V gene lookup returns CDR1 SEHNR and CDR2 FQNEAQ (reference sequence). This CDR3 reads CASSATGGGGEPQHF. CDR3 sequence (DNA): TGTGCCAGCAGCGCCACAGGAGGGGGAGGGGAGCCCCAGCATTTT.

The table lists this clonotype with a few counts. This chain links TRBV11-2 with TRBJ1-1, with 7 positions matching TRBD1. V trimming: 1 base; J trimming: 5 bases; junction bases outside the gene matches: 4. Germline V CDR1 and CDR2: SGHAT, FQNNGV. The CDR3 runs 14 residues. This CDR3 is CASSLGRQGTEAFF. Here the CDR3 DNA reads TGTGCCAGCAGCTTAGGGCGACAGGGTACTGAAGCTTTCTTT.

This clonotype was seen more than once but under ten times. This chain uses TRBV5-1 with TRBJ1-1, with D possibly matching TRBD1 (5 bases). The CDR3 spans 15 residues. V was clipped by 4 bases and J by 0 bases, with 13 bases between them. Germline values: CDR1 SGHRS, CDR2 YFSETQ. CDR3 bases: TGCGCCAGCAGCCTCAGAGGGGTTTTGAACACTGAAGCTTTCTTT. Translated, it gives CASSLRGVLNTEAFF.

The J gene is TRBJ2-3, the V gene TRBV6-5; the D gene is possibly TRBD1 (6 bases). The CDR3 contains 14 residues. Germline assignment: CDR1 MNHEY and CDR2 SVGAGI. V gave up 3 bases and J gave up 5 bases, with 12 bases separating them. The CDR3 loop is CASSYLRGGDTQYF. The CDR3 DNA reads as TGTGCCAGCAGTTATCTCAGGGGTGGAGATACGCAGTATTTT.

The rearrangement links TRBV12-3 or TRBV12-4 to TRBJ1-2; possibly TRBD1 for D (5 bases). The CDR3 spans 14 residues. V was cut by 6 bases and J by 8 bases, with 19 bases left in between. The CDR3 DNA follows: TGTGCCAGCAGCAGGCGCCAGGGTCGATCCGGCTACACCTTC. The encoded protein is CASSRRQGRSGYTF.

The gene calls are TRBV6-1 and TRBJ1-2; tentative D call: TRBD1 (5 bases). V gave up 8 bases and J gave up 4 bases, with 17 bases separating them. In germline, CDR1 is MNHNS, CDR2 SASEGT. The CDR3 totals 14 residues. The CDR3 region is CASSGQISIYGYTF. The CDR3 nucleotides are TGTGCCAGCTCGGGGCAGATTTCTATCTATGGCTACACCTTC.

A few counts support this clonotype. The chain combines TRBV3-1 with TRBJ1-5, with 9 nucleotides matching TRBD1. Unmatched junction bases numbered 6, after V lost 4 bases and J lost 11 bases. CDR1 and CDR2 (germline): LGHDT, YNNKEL (reference sequence). This CDR3 is built from 13 residues. CDR3 loop: CASSRSGDRAQHF. The CDR3 nucleotides read TGTGCCAGCAGCCGGAGTGGGGACAGGGCCCAGCATTTT.

There are a few counts of this clonotype. The rearrangement uses TRBV9 and TRBJ1-1; D uncertain. Germline V gene sequence: CDR1 SGDLS, CDR2 YYNGEE. The CDR3 length is 14 residues. V lost 1 base to trimming and J lost 1 base, with 8 bases between them. This CDR3 is CASSVSSQNTEAFF. The DNA of the CDR3 is TGTGCCAGCAGCGTATCCTCACAGAACACTGAAGCTTTCTTT.

The genes are TRBV11-2 and TRBJ2-1; 7 nucleotides match TRBD1. After removal of 5 bases from V and 5 bases from J, the junction contained 6 bases not matched to a gene. The length of the CDR3 is 14 residues. The germline V gene has CDR1 SGHAT and CDR2 FQNNGV. CDR3 residues: CASSKTGMNNEQFF. CDR3 bases: TGTGCCAGCAGCAAGACAGGGATGAACAATGAGCAGTTCTTC.

There are a few counts of this clonotype. The chain uses TRBV29-1 and TRBJ1-1; D gene uncertain. The CDR3 totals 13 residues. Germline lookup yields CDR1 SQVTM and CDR2 ANQGSEA. V was pared by 4 bases and J by 0 bases, with 9 bases between. CDR3 amino acids: CSVATLLNTEAFF. The CDR3 nucleotides read TGCAGCGTTGCTACTCTATTGAACACTGAAGCTTTCTTT.

This clonotype has just a few counts. The chain has TRBV4-2 and TRBJ1-5, with D unclear. CDR3 size: 13 residues. The V gene lost 5 bases and the J gene lost 1 base, with 6 bases spanning the gap. Germline-derived CDR1 and CDR2 are LGHNA and YNFKEQ. CDR3 region: CASSTYSNQPQHF. CDR3 bases: TGTGCCAGCAGCACCTACAGCAATCAGCCCCAGCATTTT.

This clonotype was seen more than once but under ten times. This chain uses TRBV2 with TRBJ2-7; possibly TRBD2 for D (5 bases). The CDR3 totals 20 residues. Per germline, CDR1 SNHLY and CDR2 FYNNEI. V lost 1 base, J lost 5 bases, and 30 bases lay in between. Here the CDR3 reads CASSEEVSYTRSAVSDEQYV. The CDR3 DNA is TGTGCCAGCAGTGAAGAAGTCAGCTACACTAGATCGGCGGTTTCGGACGAGCAGTACGTC.

The J gene is TRBJ1-1, the V gene TRBV5-1; D is unclear. Trimming stripped 1 base from V and 3 bases from J, with 10 bases between. The CDR3 sequence is 14 residues long. Germline V gives CDR1 SGHRS, CDR2 YFSETQ. CDR3: CASSLTVSDTEAFF. The CDR3 DNA is TGCGCCAGCAGCTTGACCGTTTCAGACACTGAAGCTTTCTTT.

This chain connects TRBV6-5 to TRBJ2-1; a weak D match, TRBD2 (6 bases). V was shortened by 7 bases and J by 5 bases, with 12 bases between the two germline ends. This CDR3 spans 13 amino acids. Germline CDR1 MNHEY, CDR2 SVGAGI. The chain's CDR3 is CASTSWRDNEQFF. Written as DNA, the CDR3 is TGTGCCAGCACCTCGTGGAGGGACAATGAGCAGTTCTTC.

V and J are TRBV12-3 or TRBV12-4 and TRBJ2-3, with D unclear. This CDR3 is built from 12 residues. Trimming removed 2 bases from V and 10 bases from J, with 10 bases in between. The CDR3, as DNA: TGTGCCAGCAGTTTAAACAGCATAGCGCAGTATTTT. Protein product: CASSLNSIAQYF.

This clonotype was seen repeatedly, ten times or more. The CDR3 DNA sequence: TGTGCCAGCAGTTGGGGGGACAACCATGGCTACACCTTC. Amino acid sequence: CASSWGDNHGYTF. V usage is TRBV12-3 or TRBV12-4 and J usage is TRBJ1-2; tentative D call: TRBD1 (6 bases). The CDR3 has 13 residues. Trimming removed 4 bases at V and 6 bases at J, with 12 bases between.

This clonotype was counted at least ten times. The gene calls are TRBV24-1 and TRBJ2-7, with 10 bases matching TRBD1. The junction had 9 bases not matched to a gene; V was cut back by 5 bases and J by 3 bases. The CDR3 loop spans 16 amino acids. The germline CDR1 and CDR2 sequences are KGHDR and SFDVKD. The CDR3 sequence is CATSALTTGGGYEQYV. DNA of the CDR3: TGTGCCACCAGTGCCTTAACGACAGGGGGCGGCTACGAGCAGTACGTC.

In this sample, this clonotype turned up many times. V gene TRBV7-3 combines with J gene TRBJ2-7, with a weak D call TRBD2 (7 bases). CDR1 and CDR2 from the germline V gene are SGHTA and FQGTGA. CDR3 length: 15 residues. V was trimmed by 2 bases and J by 2 bases, leaving 13 bases between them. The CDR3 DNA follows: TGTGCCAGCAGCTTAGAGGGGGGGGCCCCCTACGAGCAGTACTTC. Translated, it gives CASSLEGGAPYEQYF.

The gene calls are TRBV7-2 and TRBJ1-6; a possible D gene is TRBD1 (5 bases). The V end was cut by 2 bases, the J end by 7 bases, with 12 bases between. This CDR3 is 15 amino acids long. In germline, CDR1 is SGHTA, CDR2 FQGNSA. Here the CDR3 DNA reads TGTGCCAGCAGCTTAAATCAGGGAGGGAATTCACCCCTCCACTTT. It is translated as CASSLNQGGNSPLHF.

This clonotype was counted many times. The CDR3 region has the DNA TGTGCCAGCAGCCAAGAGGCTAGCGGAGATACGCAGTATTTT. As protein: CASSQEASGDTQYF. The chain couples TRBV4-2 to TRBJ2-3; 7 bases match TRBD2. V lost 0 bases and J lost 5; bases outside the gene matches: 2. This CDR3 is built from 14 residues. Germline V lookup: CDR1 LGHNA, CDR2 YNFKEQ.